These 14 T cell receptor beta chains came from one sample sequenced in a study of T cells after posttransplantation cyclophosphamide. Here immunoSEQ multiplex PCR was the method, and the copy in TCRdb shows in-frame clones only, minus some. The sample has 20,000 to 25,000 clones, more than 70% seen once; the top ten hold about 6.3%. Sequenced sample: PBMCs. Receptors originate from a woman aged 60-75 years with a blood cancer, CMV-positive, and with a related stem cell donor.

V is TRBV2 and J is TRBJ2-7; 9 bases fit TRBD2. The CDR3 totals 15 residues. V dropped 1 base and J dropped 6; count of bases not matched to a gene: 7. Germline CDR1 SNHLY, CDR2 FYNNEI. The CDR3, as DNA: TGTGCCAGCAGTGAAGAGATAGCGGGAGTTGGCGAGCAGTACTTC. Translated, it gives CASSEEIAGVGEQYF. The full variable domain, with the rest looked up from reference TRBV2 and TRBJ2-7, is EPEVTQTPSHQVTQMGQEVILRCVPISNHLYFYWYRQILGQKVEFLVSFYNNEISEKSEIFDDQFSVERPDGSNFTLKIRSTKLEDSAMYFCASSEEIAGVGEQYFGPGTRLTVT.

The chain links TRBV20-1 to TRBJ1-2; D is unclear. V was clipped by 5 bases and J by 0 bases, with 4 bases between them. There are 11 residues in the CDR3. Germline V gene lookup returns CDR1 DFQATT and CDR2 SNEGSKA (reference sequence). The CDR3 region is CSAATNYGYTF. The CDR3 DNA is TGCAGTGCTGCTACTAACTATGGCTACACCTTC.

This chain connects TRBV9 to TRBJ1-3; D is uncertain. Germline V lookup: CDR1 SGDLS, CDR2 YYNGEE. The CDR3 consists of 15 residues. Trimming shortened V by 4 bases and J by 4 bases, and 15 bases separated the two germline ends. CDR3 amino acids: CASSPRTQGGNTIYF. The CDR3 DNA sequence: TGTGCCAGCAGCCCTCGGACTCAAGGGGGAAACACCATATATTTT.

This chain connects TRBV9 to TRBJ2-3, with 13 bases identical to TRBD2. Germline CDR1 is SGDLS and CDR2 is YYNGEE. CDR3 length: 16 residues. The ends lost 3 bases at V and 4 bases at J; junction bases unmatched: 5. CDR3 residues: CASSARLAGGSDTQYF. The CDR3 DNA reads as TGTGCCAGCAGCGCGAGACTAGCGGGAGGTTCAGATACGCAGTATTTT.

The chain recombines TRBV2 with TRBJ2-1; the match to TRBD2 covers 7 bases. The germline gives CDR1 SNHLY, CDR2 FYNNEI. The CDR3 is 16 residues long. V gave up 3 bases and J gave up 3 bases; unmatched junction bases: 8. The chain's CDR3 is CASSDLLAAIYNEQFF. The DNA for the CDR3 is TGTGCCAGCAGTGACCTGCTAGCGGCTATCTACAATGAGCAGTTCTTC.

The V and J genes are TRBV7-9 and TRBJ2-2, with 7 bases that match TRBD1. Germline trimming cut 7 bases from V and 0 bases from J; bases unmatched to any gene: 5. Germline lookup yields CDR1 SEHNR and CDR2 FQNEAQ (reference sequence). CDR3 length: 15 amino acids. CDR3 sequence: CASTTGASNTGELFF. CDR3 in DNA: TGTGCCAGCACTACAGGGGCTTCGAACACCGGGGAGCTGTTTTTT.

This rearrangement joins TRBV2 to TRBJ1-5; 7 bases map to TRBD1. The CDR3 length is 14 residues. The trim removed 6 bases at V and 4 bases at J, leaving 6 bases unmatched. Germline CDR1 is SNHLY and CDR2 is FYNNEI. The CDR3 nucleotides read TGTGCCAGCAGACAGGGGACGATTAATCAGCCCCAGCATTTT. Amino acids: CASRQGTINQPQHF. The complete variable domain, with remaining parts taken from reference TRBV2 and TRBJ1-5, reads EPEVTQTPSHQVTQMGQEVILRCVPISNHLYFYWYRQILGQKVEFLVSFYNNEISEKSEIFDDQFSVERPDGSNFTLKIRSTKLEDSAMYFCASRQGTINQPQHFGDGTRLSIL.

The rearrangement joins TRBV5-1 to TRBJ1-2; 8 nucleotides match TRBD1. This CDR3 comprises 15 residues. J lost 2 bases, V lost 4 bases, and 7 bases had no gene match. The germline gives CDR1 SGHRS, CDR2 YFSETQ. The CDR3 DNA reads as TGCGCCAGCAGCCCCGGTGGACAGGGCAACTATGGCTACACCTTC. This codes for CASSPGGQGNYGYTF.

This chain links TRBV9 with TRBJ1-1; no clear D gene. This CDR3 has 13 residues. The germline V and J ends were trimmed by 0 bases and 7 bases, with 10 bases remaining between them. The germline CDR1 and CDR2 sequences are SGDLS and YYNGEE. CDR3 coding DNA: TGTGCCAGCAGCGTAGCGGGGAGGGATGAAGCTTTCTTT. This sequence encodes CASSVAGRDEAFF. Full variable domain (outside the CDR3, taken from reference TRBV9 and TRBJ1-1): DSGVTQTPKHLITATGQRVTLRCSPRSGDLSVYWYQQSLDQGLQFLIQYYNGEERAKGNILERFSAQQFPDLHSELNLSSLELGDSALYFCASSVAGRDEAFFGQGTRLTVV.

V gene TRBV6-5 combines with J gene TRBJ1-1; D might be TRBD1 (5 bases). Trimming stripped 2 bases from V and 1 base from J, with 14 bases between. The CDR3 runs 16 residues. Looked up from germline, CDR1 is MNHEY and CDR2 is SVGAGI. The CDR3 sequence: CASSYGFWGRNTEAFF. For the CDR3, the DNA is TGTGCCAGCAGTTACGGGTTTTGGGGCAGGAACACTGAAGCTTTCTTT.

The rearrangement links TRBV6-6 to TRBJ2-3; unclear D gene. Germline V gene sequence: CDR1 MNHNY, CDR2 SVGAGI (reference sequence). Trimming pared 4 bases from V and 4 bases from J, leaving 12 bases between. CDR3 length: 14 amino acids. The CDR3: CASSSSSPADTQYF. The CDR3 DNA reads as TGTGCCAGCAGTTCGAGTTCCCCGGCAGATACGCAGTATTTT.

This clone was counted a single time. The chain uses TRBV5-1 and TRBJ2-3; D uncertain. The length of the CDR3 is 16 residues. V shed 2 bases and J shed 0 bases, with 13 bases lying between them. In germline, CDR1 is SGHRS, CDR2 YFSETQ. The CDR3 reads CASSFRGYLSTDTQYF. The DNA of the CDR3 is TGCGCCAGCAGCTTCCGCGGATACCTCAGCACAGATACGCAGTATTTT.

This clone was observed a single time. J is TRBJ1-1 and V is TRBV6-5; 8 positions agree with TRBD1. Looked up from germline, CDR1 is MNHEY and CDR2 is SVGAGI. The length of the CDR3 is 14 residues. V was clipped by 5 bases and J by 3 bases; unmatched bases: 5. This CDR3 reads CASSQQGGHTEAFF. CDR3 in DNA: TGTGCCAGCAGTCAACAGGGGGGCCACACTGAAGCTTTCTTT.

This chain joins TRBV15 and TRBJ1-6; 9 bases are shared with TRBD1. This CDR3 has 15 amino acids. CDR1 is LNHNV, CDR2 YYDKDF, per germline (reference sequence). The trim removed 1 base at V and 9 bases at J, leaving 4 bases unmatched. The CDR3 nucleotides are TGTGCCACCAGCAGAGCCAGGACAGGGGTTTCACCCCTCCACTTT. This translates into CATSRARTGVSPLHF.